The entry that follows covers one TCR beta chain sequence. This clonotype was recorded a few times. The antigen it binds to is not known. It has no much larger one-base neighbor in the sample; base qualities were not kept. The library was built by means of PCR. The reads were generated on an Illumina HiSeq 2500. TCR libraries were prepared with molecular barcoding, using unique molecular identifiers to normalize TCRbeta repertoire quantification. TCRdb handled the public reads itself, with Q25 trimming in fastp and clone calling in MiXCR, and kept productive beta chains. Rows with a matching CDR3 protein are joined into one entry that keeps the most common DNA and genes. For this sample there are about 410,000 distinct CDR3 sequences; about a fifth appear just once. The leading ten clones occupy 3.8% of the sample. These data come from a study of T-cell reconstitution after alpha-beta-depleted transplantation in children (dated by TCRdb to the mid-2010s). Regarding the research as a whole: T-cell immune reconstitution after TCRalphabeta/CD19-depleted allogeneic hematopoietic cell transplantation in children was quantitatively tracked in the study by means of TCR repertoire profiling.

V and J are truncated by 1 base and 1 base respectively, leaving an intervening sequence of 5 bases. From the germline V gene, CDR1 is SGHTA and CDR2 is FQGNSA. Including the terminal cysteine and phenylalanine, the CDR3 comprises 14 residues. Left in the record is the CDR3 DNA by itself, 42 bases read in frame from the first base. This clonotype was sampled from a human donor who donated a stem cell graft to a child with acute myeloid leukemia. The sequence links TRBV7-2 to TRBJ1-3, with the D gene not clear enough to name. Sequencing was performed on PBMCs from the stem cell graft donor, taken from the stem cell graft. DNA sequence: TGTGCCAGCAGCTTAGAGTTTTCTGGAAACACCATATATTTT. Translation gives CASSLEFSGNTIYF.